This is a list of T cell receptor beta chains from one sample in a study of blood T cell repertoires in COVID-19. TCRdb keeps only in-frame clones here, not all; method: immunoSEQ multiplex PCR. Of around 200,000 clones in the sample, around 85% were seen once. Material for sequencing was peripheral blood. The receptors were sampled from a woman aged 80 or over with acute or convalescent COVID-19. CDR3s include the opening cysteine and the closing phenylalanine or tryptophan. The order of the fields is CDR3 protein, CDR3 DNA, V gene, J gene, clone size, D gene. The D gene is left open where the match is weak. Rows give clone size only sometimes, using once, few, many, or a class for an expanded clone.

CDR3 protein: CASTSERESQPQHF
CDR3 DNA: TGTGCCAGTACCTCCGAGAGGGAGAGCCAGCCCCAGCATTTT
V gene: TRBV19
J gene: TRBJ1-5
clone size: NA
D gene: NA

CDR3 protein: CAWIRFTGDGYTF
CDR3 DNA: TGTGCCTGGATAAGGTTTACAGGGGATGGCTACACCTTC
V gene: TRBV30
J gene: TRBJ1-2
clone size: few
D gene: TRBD1

CDR3 protein: CASSFQDSTDTQYF
CDR3 DNA: TGTGCCAGCAGTTTCCAGGATAGCACAGATACGCAGTATTTT
V gene: TRBV6-5
J gene: TRBJ2-3
clone size: few
D gene: NA

CDR3 protein: CASSLGQGATGELFF
CDR3 DNA: TGTGCCAGCAGCTTAGGACAGGGGGCGACCGGGGAGCTGTTTTTT
V gene: TRBV7-2
J gene: TRBJ2-2
clone size: NA
D gene: TRBD1

CDR3 protein: CSVRQSLSQPQHF
CDR3 DNA: TGCAGCGTTAGACAAAGCCTAAGCCAGCCCCAGCATTTT
V gene: TRBV29-1
J gene: TRBJ1-5
clone size: NA
D gene: NA

CDR3 protein: CASSLGQGPYGYTF
CDR3 DNA: TGCGCCAGCAGCTTGGGTCAGGGGCCCTATGGCTACACCTTC
V gene: TRBV5-1
J gene: TRBJ1-2
clone size: NA
D gene: NA

CDR3 protein: CASSWEGTRSGELFF
CDR3 DNA: TGTGCCAGCAGTTGGGAGGGCACGCGGTCCGGGGAGCTGTTTTTT
V gene: TRBV25-1
J gene: TRBJ2-2
clone size: NA
D gene: TRBD2

CDR3 protein: CAIKTGEDTEAFF
CDR3 DNA: TGTGCCATCAAAACAGGGGAGGACACTGAAGCTTTCTTT
V gene: TRBV10-3
J gene: TRBJ1-1
clone size: NA
D gene: TRBD1

CDR3 protein: CASSEAPGGSGYTF
CDR3 DNA: TGTGCCAGCAGTGAAGCGCCAGGGGGCTCTGGCTACACCTTC
V gene: TRBV6-1
J gene: TRBJ1-2
clone size: NA
D gene: TRBD1

CDR3 protein: CASSEYGGRQETQYF
CDR3 DNA: TGTGCCAGCAGTGAATACGGGGGTAGGCAAGAGACCCAGTACTTC
V gene: TRBV25-1
J gene: TRBJ2-5
clone size: NA
D gene: NA

CDR3 protein: CASSLLRSYGYTF
CDR3 DNA: TGTGCCAGCAGTTTACTGCGTTCCTATGGCTACACCTTC
V gene: TRBV28
J gene: TRBJ1-2
clone size: NA
D gene: NA

CDR3 protein: CASSLLPGLADTDTQYF
CDR3 DNA: TGCGCCAGCAGCCTATTACCGGGACTAGCGGACACAGATACGCAGTATTTT
V gene: TRBV4-1
J gene: TRBJ2-3
clone size: NA
D gene: TRBD2

CDR3 protein: CASSLLPSSSGANVLTF
CDR3 DNA: TGTGCCAGCAGCTTGCTGCCCTCCAGCTCTGGGGCCAACGTCCTGACTTTC
V gene: TRBV11-2
J gene: TRBJ2-6
clone size: NA
D gene: NA

CDR3 protein: CASSSNSGAQAGYTF
CDR3 DNA: TGTGCCAGCAGCTCGAACAGTGGGGCCCAAGCTGGCTACACCTTC
V gene: TRBV7-2
J gene: TRBJ1-2
clone size: NA
D gene: NA

CDR3 protein: CASSLEARDSTDTQYF
CDR3 DNA: TGCGCCAGCAGCTTGGAAGCCCGCGATAGCACAGATACGCAGTATTTT
V gene: TRBV5-1
J gene: TRBJ2-3
clone size: NA
D gene: NA

CDR3 protein: CASSPGRGAYNEQFF
CDR3 DNA: TGTGCCAGCAGCCCCGGCAGGGGCGCCTACAATGAGCAGTTCTTC
V gene: TRBV7-9
J gene: TRBJ2-1
clone size: NA
D gene: NA

CDR3 protein: CASSYSQDRVETQYF
CDR3 DNA: TGTGCCAGCAGTTACTCTCAGGACAGGGTGGAGACCCAGTACTTC
V gene: TRBV6-2/TRBV6-3
J gene: TRBJ2-5
clone size: NA
D gene: TRBD1

CDR3 protein: CASSERDRGDEQYF
CDR3 DNA: TGCGCCAGCAGTGAGCGCGACAGGGGTGACGAGCAGTACTTC
V gene: TRBV10-1
J gene: TRBJ2-7
clone size: NA
D gene: TRBD1

CDR3 protein: CASSGLDDTQYF
CDR3 DNA: TGTGCCAGCTCAGGACTAGACGATACGCAGTATTTT
V gene: TRBV18
J gene: TRBJ2-3
clone size: NA
D gene: TRBD2

CDR3 protein: CSTAQGTEQYF
CDR3 DNA: TGCAGCACCGCGCAGGGGACCGAGCAGTACTTC
V gene: TRBV29-1
J gene: TRBJ2-7
clone size: NA
D gene: NA

CDR3 protein: CASSPLGGQANQPQHF
CDR3 DNA: TGTGCCAGCAGCCCGCTAGGCGGACAGGCAAATCAGCCCCAGCATTTT
V gene: TRBV7-9
J gene: TRBJ1-5
clone size: NA
D gene: TRBD1

CDR3 protein: CASSLAGGSPLHF
CDR3 DNA: TGTGCCAGCAGCTTAGCAGGGGGATCACCCCTCCACTTT
V gene: TRBV11-2
J gene: TRBJ1-6
clone size: NA
D gene: TRBD1

CDR3 protein: CASSLSGSGETQYF
CDR3 DNA: TGTGCCAGCAGTTTATCCGGGAGTGGGGAGACCCAGTACTTC
V gene: TRBV27
J gene: TRBJ2-5
clone size: once
D gene: NA

CDR3 protein: CAWRLRGTSGGYTF
CDR3 DNA: TGTGCCTGGAGGCTAAGAGGGACATCTGGTGGCTACACCTTC
V gene: TRBV30
J gene: TRBJ1-2
clone size: few
D gene: NA